These 15 T cell receptor beta chains were all obtained from the same sample, sequenced in a study of cytomegalovirus exposure and HLA in healthy donors. 60 Vbeta and 13 Jbeta primers were used in PCR. The protocol was immunoSEQ multiplex PCR, while the TCRdb copy is restricted to in-frame clones and leaves out a portion. The sample holds 140,000 to 150,000 clones, 70% to 85% seen once. The specimen sequenced was PBMCs. The receptor set was obtained from a woman aged 60-75 years in good health and CMV-seropositive.

This chain uses TRBV18 with TRBJ1-1, with D possibly being TRBD1 (5 bases). Germline CDR1 reads KGHSH; CDR2 reads LQKENI. The CDR3 contains 15 residues. V was pared by 2 bases and J by 11 bases, with 21 bases between. The CDR3 sequence: CASSPGRHRTVEAFF. The DNA of the CDR3 is TGTGCCAGCTCACCAGGCCGGCACAGGACCGTTGAGGCTTTCTTT.

The chain links TRBV4-1 to TRBJ1-3; D uncertain. Per germline, CDR1 MGHRA and CDR2 YSYEKL. The CDR3 totals 11 residues. The V and J ends lost 8 bases and 1 base respectively, with 3 bases between them. Here the CDR3 reads CASASGNTIYF. The DNA of the CDR3 is TGCGCCAGCGCGTCTGGAAACACCATATATTTT.

The chain couples TRBV28 to TRBJ2-7; tentatively, D is TRBD2 (6 bases). CDR3 length equals 14 residues. V was cut by 5 bases and J by 4 bases, with 15 bases left in between. Germline V gene data show CDR1 as MDHEN and CDR2 as SYDVKM. The CDR3 DNA follows: TGTGCCAGCAGTGGGCCTTCCGGGAGTTACGAGCAGTACTTC. Translation: CASSGPSGSYEQYF.

The chain is built from TRBV9 and TRBJ1-1; the D gene is possibly TRBD1 (5 bases). CDR1 SGDLS and CDR2 YYNGEE come from the germline V gene. This CDR3 spans 16 amino acids. V lost 4 bases, J lost 0 bases, and 16 bases lay in between. The CDR3 reads CASSTGPDRVNTEAFF. DNA of the CDR3: TGTGCCAGCAGCACAGGTCCAGACAGAGTGAACACTGAAGCTTTCTTT.

The rearrangement links TRBV5-1 to TRBJ2-1; TRBD1 is a possible D gene (5 bases). Trimming cost V 3 bases and J 3 bases, with 13 bases left between them. The CDR3 is made up of 15 amino acids. CDR1 is SGHRS, CDR2 YFSETQ, per germline. The CDR3 DNA sequence: TGCGCCAGCAGCTCTCTAGGGGAAGTCTACAATGAGCAGTTCTTC. Amino acid sequence: CASSSLGEVYNEQFF.

The CDR3 spells CASSLAGGDKETQYF. For the CDR3, the DNA is TGTGCCAGCAGCTTGGCGGGAGGTGACAAAGAGACCCAGTACTTC. This chain joins TRBV7-3 and TRBJ2-5; 8 bases match TRBD2. There are 15 residues in the CDR3. Germline lookup yields CDR1 SGHTA and CDR2 FQGTGA. V lost 3 bases and J lost 3; bases outside the gene matches: 6.

The chain is built from TRBV9 and TRBJ2-1; 8 positions match TRBD1. The trim removed 4 bases at V and 4 bases at J, leaving 4 bases unmatched. The CDR3 totals 14 residues. The V gene's germline CDR1 is SGDLS and CDR2 YYNGEE. The CDR3 DNA is TGTGCCAGCAGCCCTGACAGGGGTTACAATGAGCAGTTCTTC. Its protein product is CASSPDRGYNEQFF.

The rearrangement links TRBV28 to TRBJ2-7; the match to TRBD2 covers 10 bases. Unmatched junction bases numbered 2, after V lost 1 base and J lost 5 bases. Germline values: CDR1 MDHEN, CDR2 SYDVKM. The CDR3 has 14 residues. The CDR3 spells CASSLSGTSDEQYF. The CDR3 DNA sequence: TGTGCCAGCAGTTTATCCGGGACTAGCGACGAGCAGTACTTC.

V is TRBV30 and J is TRBJ2-1; 8 positions agree with TRBD2. There are 15 residues in the CDR3. Germline V gene lookup returns CDR1 GTSNPN and CDR2 SVGIG (reference sequence). Losses at the gene ends were 8 bases for V and 6 bases for J; bases not matched to a gene: 15. CDR3 DNA: TGTGCCCGGGCCGGGAGGGAGACTAGCTTCAATGAGCAGTTCTTC. As protein: CARAGRETSFNEQFF.

This rearrangement joins TRBV7-8 to TRBJ1-3; 7 bases map to TRBD1. Germline V gene lookup returns CDR1 SGHVS and CDR2 FQNEAQ. The CDR3 runs 13 residues. Trimming took 5 bases from V and 4 from J; bases not matched to a gene: 2. The CDR3 bases are TGTGCCAGCAGCCCGGGACAGGGAAACACCATATATTTT. It codes for CASSPGQGNTIYF.

The rearrangement uses TRBV29-1 and TRBJ2-2; 10 bases fit TRBD2. Germline-derived CDR1 and CDR2 are SQVTM and ANQGSEA. The CDR3 contains 18 residues. The J segment lost 1 base and the V segment lost 2 bases, leaving 10 bases of the junction unmatched. The CDR3 nucleotides read TGCAGCGTTGAATATCCTAGCGGGAGAGGGGGGAACACCGGGGAGCTGTTTTTT. Encoded protein: CSVEYPSGRGGNTGELFF.

The rearrangement uses TRBV6-6 and TRBJ1-5; perhaps TRBD1 as D (5 bases). In germline, CDR1 is MNHNY, CDR2 SVGAGI (reference sequence). Trimming shortened V by 5 bases and J by 5 bases, and 16 bases separated the two germline ends. The CDR3 is made up of 15 amino acids. CDR3 coding DNA: TGTGCCAGCAGTAGAGCCTTCGACAGAGATCAGCCCCAGCATTTT. This sequence encodes CASSRAFDRDQPQHF.

The chain employs TRBV6-6 and TRBJ2-1; 7 bases agree with TRBD1. CDR3 length: 14 residues. Germline V gives CDR1 MNHNY, CDR2 SVGAGI (reference sequence). The J segment lost 6 bases and the V segment lost 0 bases, leaving 2 bases of the junction unmatched. This CDR3 is CASSYSTGSNEQFF. CDR3 coding DNA: TGTGCCAGCAGTTACTCGACAGGGTCCAATGAGCAGTTCTTC.

This chain joins TRBV7-9 and TRBJ2-7, with 9 bases identical to TRBD1. V lost 0 bases and J lost 4; bases outside the gene matches: 4. Germline CDR1 and CDR2: SEHNR and FQNEAQ (reference sequence). The CDR3 spans 15 residues. In nucleotides, the CDR3 is TGTGCCAGCAGCTTAGCAGGACAGGGGTGGTACGAGCAGTACTTC. Its translation is CASSLAGQGWYEQYF.

The V and J genes are TRBV27 and TRBJ2-7; 9 bases are shared with TRBD2. The V gene end was trimmed by 2 bases and the J gene end by 3 bases; junction bases not matched to a gene: 5. The CDR3 runs to 15 residues. Germline V gene lookup returns CDR1 MNHEY and CDR2 SMNVEV (reference sequence). CDR3 nucleotides: TGTGCCAGCAGTTTAGGCGGGAGGGCTTACTACGAGCAGTACTTC. Translation: CASSLGGRAYYEQYF.